This TCR beta chain emerged from a study of STAT3 mutations in large granular lymphocyte leukemia. Whole-study context: Immunosuppressive therapy was given to more than half of T-LGLL patients.

To note about this clone: Its target is unknown.

Trimming pared 2 bases from V and 7 bases from J, leaving 14 bases between. This CDR3 spans 13 amino acids. Germline CDR1 is GTSNPN and CDR2 is SVGIG (reference sequence). Generated by immunoSEQ multiplex PCR, the TCRdb table keeps only in-frame clones and is missing some. The sample gives approximately 2,500 clones, under 40% of which show up once; over 55% is in the top ten. Whole-study findings and limits: Every T-LGLL patient had at least one immunodominant TCRbeta clonotype. Clonal expansion was inferred from other time points because no sample existed at each clone's first appearance.

The receptor was derived from a human donor with T large granular lymphocyte leukemia. Some clones in this sample may be carry-over from other donors' samples. The sample consisted of PBMCs. V is TRBV30 and J is TRBJ1-2; D is uncertain. The CDR3 here is CAWSSRGMGGYTF. The CDR3 DNA reads TGTGCCTGGAGTAGTAGAGGAATGGGTGGCTACACCTTC. The complete variable domain, with remaining parts taken from reference TRBV30 and TRBJ1-2, reads SQTIHQWPATLVQPVGSPLSLECTVEGTSNPNLYWYRQAAGRGLQLLFYSVGIGQISSEVPQNLSASRPQDRQFILSSKKLLLSDSGFYLCAWSSRGMGGYTFGSGTRLTVV.